A single sample gave rise to the 22 T cell receptor beta chains below, sequenced in a study of blood T cell repertoires in COVID-19. Method: immunoSEQ multiplex PCR; TCRdb's copy keeps in-frame clones and lacks some. The sample includes over 200,000 clones, more than 70% seen only once; the top ten take around 2.9%. The sample taken for sequencing was peripheral blood. The receptor set was obtained from an older woman with acute or convalescent COVID-19.

The chain couples TRBV12-3 or TRBV12-4 to TRBJ2-5, with unresolved D. V lost 3 bases, J lost 3 bases, and 2 bases lay in between. The CDR3 is 11 amino acids. The CDR3: CASSFKETQYF. The CDR3, as DNA: TGTGCCAGCAGTTTTAAAGAGACCCAGTACTTC.

This chain joins TRBV5-6 and TRBJ2-1, with D uncertain. The CDR3 spans 15 residues. Germline V gene data show CDR1 as SGHDT and CDR2 as YYEEEE. V gave up 4 bases and J gave up 8 bases, with 19 bases separating them. The CDR3 loop is CASSDTLGVVDEQFF. The CDR3 DNA is TGTGCCAGCAGCGACACATTAGGCGTGGTGGATGAGCAGTTCTTC.

J is TRBJ1-1 and V is TRBV5-1; possible D gene TRBD1, 6 bases. V lost 5 bases, J lost 0 bases, and 8 bases lay in between. This CDR3 is 13 amino acids long. Germline lookup yields CDR1 SGHRS and CDR2 YFSETQ. The CDR3 loop is CASRDRLNTEAFF. The CDR3 DNA is TGCGCCAGCAGAGACAGGTTGAACACTGAAGCTTTCTTT.

The CDR3 coding sequence is TGTGCCAGCAGTAACGGACAGGGTCCCAGGGGGGCCAACGTCCTGACTTTC. Residues: CASSNGQGPRGANVLTF. The chain employs TRBV6-2 or TRBV6-3 and TRBJ2-6; 8 bases are shared with TRBD1. Per the germline V gene, CDR1 is MNHEY and CDR2 is SVGEGT. This CDR3 comprises 17 residues. V dropped 5 bases and J dropped 4; count of bases not matched to a gene: 10.

This clone was observed once. The chain is built from TRBV7-9 and TRBJ2-1; the match to TRBD2 covers 8 bases. Germline V CDR1 and CDR2: SEHNR, FQNEAQ (reference sequence). Trimming at V came to 5 bases and at J to 4 bases, leaving 10 bases not matched to a gene. This CDR3 is built from 16 residues. The CDR3 loop reads CASSPPGLVEYNEQFF. The CDR3 DNA reads as TGTGCCAGCAGCCCGCCGGGACTAGTGGAGTACAATGAGCAGTTCTTC.

This chain joins TRBV6-6 and TRBJ2-6, with TRBD2 matching 8 bases. The germline V gene has CDR1 MNHNY and CDR2 SVGAGI (reference sequence). The ends lost 6 bases at V and 2 bases at J; junction bases unmatched: 6. The CDR3 length is 16 residues. The DNA of the CDR3 is TGTGCCAGCAGCCCCCGGGGGGGGACTGGGGCCAACGTCCTGACTTTC. Translated, it gives CASSPRGGTGANVLTF.

The chain is built from TRBV27 and TRBJ1-2; D gene ambiguous. CDR1 is MNHEY and CDR2 is SMNVEV in the germline V gene (reference sequence). The ends were cut back, 3 bases at V and 5 bases at J, with 16 bases in the middle. The CDR3 consists of 15 residues. Here the CDR3 DNA reads TGTGCCAGCAGTTTGGTTTCTGGGAGCGAGTATGGCTACACCTTC. This gives the protein CASSLVSGSEYGYTF.

The genes are TRBV18 and TRBJ1-3; D ambiguous. The germline V and J ends were trimmed by 1 base and 0 bases, with 7 bases remaining between them. The CDR3 totals 15 residues. Germline loops: CDR1 KGHSH, CDR2 LQKENI. DNA of the CDR3: TGTGCCAGCTCACCACGAGTTTTCTCTGGAAACACCATATATTTT. Its protein is CASSPRVFSGNTIYF. The full variable domain, in which reference TRBV18 and TRBJ1-3 provide the parts outside the CDR3, is NAGVMQNPRHLVRRRGQEARLRCSPMKGHSHVYWYRQLPEEGLKFMVYLQKENIIDESGMPKERFSAEFPKEGPSILRIQQVVRGDSAAYFCASSPRVFSGNTIYFGEGSWLTVV.

The chain is built from TRBV15 and TRBJ1-4; tentatively, D is TRBD1 (6 bases). The germline V gene encodes CDR1 LNHNV and CDR2 YYDKDF (reference sequence). V was cut by 0 bases and J by 4 bases, with 12 bases left in between. The CDR3 consists of 16 residues. Here the CDR3 DNA reads TGTGCCACCAGCAGAGATCTGGGGGCGGGTAATGAAAAACTGTTTTTT. This sequence encodes CATSRDLGAGNEKLFF. Full variable domain (rest looked up from reference TRBV15 and TRBJ1-4): DAMVIQNPRYQVTQFGKPVTLSCSQTLNHNVMYWYQQKSSQAPKLLFHYYDKDFNNEADTPDNFQSRRPNTSFCFLDIRSPGLGDTAMYLCATSRDLGAGNEKLFFGSGTQLSVL.

The rearrangement joins TRBV6-5 to TRBJ2-7, with a tentative D call TRBD2 (5 bases). CDR1 is MNHEY and CDR2 is SVGAGI in the germline V gene. The CDR3 covers 14 residues. Trimming shortened V by 6 bases and J by 3 bases, and 15 bases separated the two germline ends. This CDR3 is CASRLGRGVYEQYF. The CDR3 DNA reads as TGTGCCAGCAGACTAGGGAGAGGAGTCTACGAGCAGTACTTC.

The genes are TRBV24-1 and TRBJ1-2, with 7 nucleotides matching TRBD1. The germline gives CDR1 KGHDR, CDR2 SFDVKD. The CDR3 consists of 14 residues. V lost 4 bases, J lost 8 bases, and 9 bases stayed unmatched. The CDR3 nucleotides are TGTGCCACCAGTGACTCGACAGGGCCGGGCGGCTACACCTTC. Translation: CATSDSTGPGGYTF.

The rearrangement links TRBV7-9 to TRBJ1-2, with 7 bases fitting TRBD1. V shed 5 bases, J shed 0 bases, and the junction held 9 bases outside the gene matches. Germline V gives CDR1 SEHNR, CDR2 FQNEAQ (reference sequence). The CDR3 is 16 residues long. Here the CDR3 DNA reads TGTGCCAGCAGCAAAAGGGGGACAGCAGCTAACTATGGCTACACCTTC. Protein: CASSKRGTAANYGYTF.

To note about this clone: Additional DNA sequences in this sample encode the identical CDR3. The J gene is TRBJ1-5, the V gene TRBV19, with TRBD1 matching over 9 bases. CDR1 and CDR2 from the germline V gene are LNHDA and SQIVND (reference sequence). With 3 bases clipped from V and 7 bases from J, the junction kept 4 bases outside the gene matches. The CDR3 is made up of 14 amino acids. The CDR3 here is CASSILTGGQPQHF. The CDR3, as DNA: TGTGCCAGTAGTATTTTGACAGGGGGGCAGCCCCAGCATTTT.

This clone was counted once. J is TRBJ1-2 and V is TRBV2; 9 bases agree with TRBD1. Germline assignment: CDR1 SNHLY and CDR2 FYNNEI. The CDR3 consists of 17 residues. Germline trimming cut 8 bases from V and 4 bases from J; bases unmatched to any gene: 17. CDR3 residues: CASYELKKQGALYGYTF. CDR3 sequence (DNA): TGTGCCAGCTACGAGTTAAAAAAACAGGGGGCCCTCTATGGCTACACCTTC.

The V and J genes are TRBV15 and TRBJ2-2; 9 bases are shared with TRBD2. V gave up 6 bases and J gave up 4 bases; unmatched junction bases: 6. Germline V lookup: CDR1 LNHNV, CDR2 YYDKDF (reference sequence). This CDR3 spans 15 amino acids. CDR3 loop: CATRGAGGLTGELFF. The CDR3 DNA sequence: TGTGCCACCAGGGGAGCGGGGGGTCTCACCGGGGAGCTGTTTTTT.

The rearrangement links TRBV5-1 to TRBJ1-6; D call uncertain. The CDR3 has 13 amino acids. Per germline, CDR1 SGHRS and CDR2 YFSETQ. V was pared by 0 bases and J by 11 bases, with 9 bases between. The CDR3 region has the DNA TGCGCCAGCAGCTTGGCCGGGGATCCACCCCTCCACTTT. Residues: CASSLAGDPPLHF.

The chain couples TRBV7-8 to TRBJ2-1; 12 bases align to TRBD2. This CDR3 region has 16 residues. J was trimmed by 8 bases and V by 0 bases; bases with no gene match: 5. CDR1 SGHVS and CDR2 FQNEAQ come from the germline V gene. The CDR3 DNA follows: TGTGCCAGCAGCTTAGCTAGACTAGCGGGGGCATATGAGCAGTTCTTC. Amino acids: CASSLARLAGAYEQFF.

This chain links TRBV6-2 or TRBV6-3 with TRBJ2-5; a weak D match, TRBD2 (5 bases). From germline, CDR1 is MNHEY and CDR2 SVGEGT. The CDR3 is 17 residues long. Trimming removed 6 bases at V and 5 bases at J, with 25 bases between. CDR3 nucleotides: TGTGCCAGCAGCCCACGAGCGTCGGACTTCAATTGGGAGACCCAGTACTTC. Its translation is CASSPRASDFNWETQYF.

This chain links TRBV19 with TRBJ1-2; 10 bases line up with TRBD1. From germline, CDR1 is LNHDA and CDR2 SQIVND (reference sequence). The CDR3 contains 13 residues. V shed 7 bases and J 4 bases; nucleotides not matched to a gene: 3. The CDR3 protein is CASMDRGVYGYTF. The CDR3 DNA sequence: TGTGCCAGTATGGACAGGGGGGTCTATGGCTACACCTTC.

The chain uses TRBV4-1 and TRBJ1-4; D possibly corresponds to TRBD1 (5 bases). Trimming left V 3 bases short and J 0 bases short, with 11 bases between. The germline gives CDR1 MGHRA, CDR2 YSYEKL. This CDR3 contains 16 residues. The CDR3 nucleotides read TGCGCCAGCAGCCAGTCTGGACATGCAACTAATGAAAAACTGTTTTTT. It specifies CASSQSGHATNEKLFF.

This chain uses TRBV29-1 with TRBJ1-2; 8 bases line up with TRBD1. The CDR3 extends over 15 amino acids. V trimming: 2 bases; J trimming: 3 bases; junction bases outside the gene matches: 8. Germline V lookup: CDR1 SQVTM, CDR2 ANQGSEA. The CDR3 nucleotides read TGCAGCGTTGAACCCCAGGGGGCCTTTGACTATGGCTACACCTTC. This gives the protein CSVEPQGAFDYGYTF.

This chain uses TRBV9 with TRBJ2-2, with D possibly matching TRBD1 (5 bases). The CDR3 is 14 amino acids. Germline V CDR1 and CDR2: SGDLS, YYNGEE. Trimming removed 4 bases from V and 1 base from J, with 8 bases in between. The CDR3 region is CASSRQRNTGELFF. DNA for the CDR3: TGTGCCAGCAGCAGACAGAGGAACACCGGGGAGCTGTTTTTT. Full variable domain (remainder filled in from reference TRBV9 and TRBJ2-2): DSGVTQTPKHLITATGQRVTLRCSPRSGDLSVYWYQQSLDQGLQFLIQYYNGEERAKGNILERFSAQQFPDLHSELNLSSLELGDSALYFCASSRQRNTGELFFGEGSRLTVL.